A single sample gave rise to the 10 T cell receptor beta chains below, sequenced in a study of blood T cell repertoires in COVID-19 (dated by TCRdb to between 2020 and 2021). The protocol used for the library was the immunoSEQ multiplex PCR assay. In its TCRdb copy, this immuneACCESS table keeps in-frame sequences only and misses some clones. Where compared with another copy, unresolved V genes explain less than half of these, and the others have no known cause. This sample lists 220,000 or so clones; 80% to 85% were detected once. The biggest ten clones account for roughly 3% of the sample. Sequences were obtained from peripheral blood. The origin of the receptors is a woman aged 25 to 39 who had recovered from COVID-19.

CDR3 residues: CASTQGEVYNEQFF. The DNA of the CDR3 is TGCGCCAGTACACAGGGGGAAGTGTACAATGAGCAGTTCTTC. The V gene is TRBV5-1, the J gene TRBJ2-1; 8 positions match TRBD1. This CDR3 has 14 residues. The germline V gene has CDR1 SGHRS and CDR2 YFSETQ. The J segment lost 4 bases and the V segment lost 8 bases, leaving 8 bases of the junction unmatched.

The rearrangement joins TRBV5-1 to TRBJ2-2, with 13 bases identical to TRBD2. Unmatched junction bases numbered 0, after V lost 3 bases and J lost 4 bases. This CDR3 spans 15 amino acids. Germline lookup yields CDR1 SGHRS and CDR2 YFSETQ. The CDR3 DNA reads as TGCGCCAGCAGCTGGACTAGCGGGAGCACCGGGGAGCTGTTTTTT. It codes for CASSWTSGSTGELFF.

The chain has TRBV12-3 or TRBV12-4 and TRBJ1-4; D unresolved. CDR3 length: 12 residues. The germline V and J ends were trimmed by 6 bases and 11 bases, with 13 bases remaining between them. The CDR3 spells CASRETEEKLFF. DNA of the CDR3: TGTGCCAGCAGGGAGACGGAAGAGAAACTGTTTTTT.

V and J are TRBV3-1 (or the pseudogene TRBV3-2) and TRBJ2-7; 11 bases are shared with TRBD2. With 2 bases clipped from V and 0 bases from J, the junction kept 3 bases outside the gene matches. CDR3 size: 16 residues. From germline, CDR1 is LGHDT and CDR2 YNNKEL (reference sequence). CDR3 in DNA: TGTGCCAGCAGCCAACCTGGGACTAGCGGCTCCTACGAGCAGTACTTC. Translating gives CASSQPGTSGSYEQYF.

The J gene is TRBJ2-5, the V gene TRBV7-9; D may be TRBD2 (6 bases). Deletions cut 5 bases from V and 7 bases from J, with 20 bases between. CDR1 and CDR2 from the germline V gene are SEHNR and FQNEAQ (reference sequence). The CDR3 loop spans 15 amino acids. The CDR3 region is CASSIVRREWGTQYF. DNA for the CDR3: TGTGCCAGCAGCATCGTAAGACGGGAGTGGGGGACCCAGTACTTC.

V gene TRBV24-1 combines with J gene TRBJ1-1, with a tentative D call TRBD1 (5 bases). CDR1 KGHDR and CDR2 SFDVKD come from the germline V gene. V was trimmed by 7 bases and J by 0 bases, leaving 17 bases between them. CDR3 length: 16 residues. CDR3 nucleotides: TGTGCCACCAGCGCCAGCGGGGCAGGGTTGAACACTGAAGCTTTCTTT. Protein: CATSASGAGLNTEAFF.

This clone was counted between two and nine times. This chain links TRBV29-1 with TRBJ2-7; D is perhaps TRBD2 (6 bases). From germline, CDR1 is SQVTM and CDR2 ANQGSEA. The CDR3 is made up of 13 amino acids. V lost 6 bases to trimming and J lost 7 bases, with 19 bases between them. The CDR3 DNA reads as TGCAGCGTCGCCGGGAGCAGCACTGGAGAGCAGTACTTC. Translated: CSVAGSSTGEQYF.

The chain is built from TRBV27 and TRBJ2-7; 13 nucleotides agree with TRBD2. The length of the CDR3 is 18 residues. Trimming removed 5 bases from V and 0 bases from J; junction bases left unmatched: 10. Germline V lookup: CDR1 MNHEY, CDR2 SMNVEV (reference sequence). DNA of the CDR3: TGTGCCAGCAGTCCTCCGGGACTAGCGGGACTTAGCTCCTACGAGCAGTACTTC. This encodes CASSPPGLAGLSSYEQYF.

CDR3 nucleotide sequence: TGTGCCAGCAGTGACTTTGGGGGGGGTCATGGCTACACCTTC. Its protein is CASSDFGGGHGYTF. This chain uses TRBV2 with TRBJ1-2; possible D gene TRBD1, 5 bases. V was trimmed by 3 bases and J by 6 bases, leaving 14 bases between them. The CDR3 has 14 amino acids. CDR1 is SNHLY, CDR2 FYNNEI, per germline.

V is TRBV3-1 (or the pseudogene TRBV3-2) and J is TRBJ2-2, with 8 bases matching TRBD1. The V and J ends lost 4 bases and 4 bases, in that order; junction bases with no gene match: 11. Looked up from germline, CDR1 is LGHDT and CDR2 is YNNKEL (reference sequence). The length of the CDR3 is 17 residues. This CDR3 reads CASSPDRALGSTGELFF. For the CDR3, the DNA is TGTGCCAGCAGCCCGGACAGGGCCCTGGGGAGCACCGGGGAGCTGTTTTTT.